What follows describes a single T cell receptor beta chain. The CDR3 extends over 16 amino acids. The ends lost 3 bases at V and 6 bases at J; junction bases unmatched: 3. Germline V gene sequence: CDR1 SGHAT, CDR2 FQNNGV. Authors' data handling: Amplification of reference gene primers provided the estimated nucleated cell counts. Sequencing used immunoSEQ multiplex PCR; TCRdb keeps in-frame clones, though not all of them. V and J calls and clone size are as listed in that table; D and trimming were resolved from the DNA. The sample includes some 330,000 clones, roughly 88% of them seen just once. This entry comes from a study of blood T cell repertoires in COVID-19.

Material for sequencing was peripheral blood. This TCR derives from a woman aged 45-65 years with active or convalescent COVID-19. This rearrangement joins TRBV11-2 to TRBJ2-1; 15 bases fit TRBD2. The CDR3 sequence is CASSFTGLAGGNEQFF. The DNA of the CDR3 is TGTGCCAGCAGCTTCACGGGACTAGCGGGGGGCAATGAGCAGTTCTTC.